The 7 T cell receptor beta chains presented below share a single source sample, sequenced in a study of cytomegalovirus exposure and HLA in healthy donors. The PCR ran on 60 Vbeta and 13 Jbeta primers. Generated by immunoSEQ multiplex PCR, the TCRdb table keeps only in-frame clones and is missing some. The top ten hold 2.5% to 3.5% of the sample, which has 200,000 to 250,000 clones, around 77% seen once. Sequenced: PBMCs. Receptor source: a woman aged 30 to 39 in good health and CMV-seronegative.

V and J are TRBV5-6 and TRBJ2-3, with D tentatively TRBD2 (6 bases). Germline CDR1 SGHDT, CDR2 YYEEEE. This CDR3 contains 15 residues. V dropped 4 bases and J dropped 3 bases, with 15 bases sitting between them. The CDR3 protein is CASSPGLSGTDTQYF. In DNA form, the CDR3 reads TGTGCCAGCAGCCCGGGACTCTCGGGGACAGATACGCAGTATTTT.

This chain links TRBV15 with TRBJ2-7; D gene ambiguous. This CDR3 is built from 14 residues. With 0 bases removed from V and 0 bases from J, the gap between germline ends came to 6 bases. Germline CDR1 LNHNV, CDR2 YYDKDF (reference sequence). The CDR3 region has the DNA TGTGCCACCAGCAGAGACCTTCTCTCCTACGAGCAGTACTTC. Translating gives CATSRDLLSYEQYF.

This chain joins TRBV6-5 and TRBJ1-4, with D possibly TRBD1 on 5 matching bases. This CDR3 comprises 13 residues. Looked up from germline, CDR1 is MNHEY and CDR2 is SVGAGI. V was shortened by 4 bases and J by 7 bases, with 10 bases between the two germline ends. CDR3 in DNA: TGTGCCAGCAGTTTACGACAGCTTGAAAAACTGTTTTTT. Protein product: CASSLRQLEKLFF.

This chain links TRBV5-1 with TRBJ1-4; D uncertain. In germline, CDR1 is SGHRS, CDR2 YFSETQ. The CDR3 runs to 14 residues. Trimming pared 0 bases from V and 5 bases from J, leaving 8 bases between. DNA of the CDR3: TGCGCCAGCAGCTTGGCGCGCCTGAATGAAAAACTGTTTTTT. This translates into CASSLARLNEKLFF. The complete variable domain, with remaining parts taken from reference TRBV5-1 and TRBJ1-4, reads KAGVTQTPRYLIKTRGQQVTLSCSPISGHRSVSWYQQTPGQGLQFLFEYFSETQRNKGNFPGRFSGRQFSNSRSEMNVSTLELGDSALYLCASSLARLNEKLFFGSGTQLSVL.

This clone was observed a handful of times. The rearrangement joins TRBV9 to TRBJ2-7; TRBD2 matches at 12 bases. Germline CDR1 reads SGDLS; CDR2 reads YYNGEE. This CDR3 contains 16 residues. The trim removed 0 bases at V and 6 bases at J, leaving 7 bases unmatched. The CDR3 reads CASSVALAGGLSEQYF. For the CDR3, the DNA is TGTGCCAGCAGCGTAGCCCTAGCGGGGGGGCTAAGCGAGCAGTACTTC.

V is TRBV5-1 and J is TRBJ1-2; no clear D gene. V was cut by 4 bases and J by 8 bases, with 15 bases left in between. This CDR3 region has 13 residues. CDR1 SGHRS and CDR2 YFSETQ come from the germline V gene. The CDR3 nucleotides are TGCGCCAGCAGCATCGGACTCCCTGGGGGCTACACCTTC. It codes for CASSIGLPGGYTF.

The CDR3 protein is CASSPRTGGLETQYF. The DNA for the CDR3 is TGTGCCAGCAGCCCCCGGACAGGGGGCCTGGAGACCCAGTACTTC. This rearrangement joins TRBV7-8 to TRBJ2-5, with 11 bases lining up with TRBD1. The junction had 7 bases not matched to a gene; V was cut back by 5 bases and J by 5 bases. Germline values: CDR1 SGHVS, CDR2 FQNEAQ. The CDR3 is 15 amino acids.